This T cell receptor (beta chain) comes out of a study of cytomegalovirus exposure and HLA in healthy donors. About the research overall: An early data release held 70 million to 90 million unique TCRs from HLA-typed donors. Study-level points and caveats: Per published accounts, TCR beta sequences correctly predicted the HLA-A and HLA-B alleles of most subjects. The only immune exposure information that was available was CMV serostatus.

CDR1 is LNHNV, CDR2 YYDKDF, per germline (reference sequence). The CDR3 is 16 residues long. V lost 7 bases to trimming and J lost 7 bases, with 25 bases between them. Both 60 Vbeta primers and 13 Jbeta primers went into the PCR. TCRdb keeps only in-frame clones here, not all; method: immunoSEQ multiplex PCR. The sample consists of about 200,000 clones, over 65% of them appearing once. About this clone: Its specificity is unknown.

Sequencing input: PBMCs. The rearrangement links TRBV15 to TRBJ1-1; maybe TRBD1 (6 bases). This receptor was obtained from a woman aged 25 to 45 in good health and CMV-seronegative. The CDR3 sequence: CATTTPGEGVTLEAFF. The DNA for the CDR3 is TGTGCCACCACCACCCCGGGTGAGGGGGTGACCCTTGAAGCTTTCTTT.